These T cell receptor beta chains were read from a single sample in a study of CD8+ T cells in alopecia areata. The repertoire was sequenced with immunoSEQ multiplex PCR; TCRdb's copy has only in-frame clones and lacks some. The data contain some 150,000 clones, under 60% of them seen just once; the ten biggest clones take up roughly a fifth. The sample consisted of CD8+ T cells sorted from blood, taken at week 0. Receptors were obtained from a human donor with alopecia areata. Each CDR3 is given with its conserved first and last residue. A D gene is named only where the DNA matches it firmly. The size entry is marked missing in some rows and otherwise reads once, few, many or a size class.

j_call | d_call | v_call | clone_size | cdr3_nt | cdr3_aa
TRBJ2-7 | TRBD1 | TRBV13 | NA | TGTGCCAGCAGCTTATTTGGACAGGGGGCCTACGAGCAGTACTTC | CASSLFGQGAYEQYF
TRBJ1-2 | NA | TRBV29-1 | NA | TGCAGCGTTCGCGGCAGCAACTATGGCTACACCTTC | CSVRGSNYGYTF
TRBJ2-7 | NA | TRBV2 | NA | TGTGCCAGCAGTTCGCGAGAGGGATGGGAGCAGTACTTC | CASSSREGWEQYF
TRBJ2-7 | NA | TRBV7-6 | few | TGTGCCAGCAGCTCCGGATCCGGGACACTCTCCTACGAGCAGTACTTC | CASSSGSGTLSYEQYF
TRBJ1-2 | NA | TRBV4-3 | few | TGCGCCAGCAGCCAGCAAAACAGGGACTCCTATGGCTACACCTTC | CASSQQNRDSYGYTF
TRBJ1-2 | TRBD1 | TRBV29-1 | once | TGCAGCGTTGACAACCCAGGGGGCGCGGATGGCTACACCTTC | CSVDNPGGADGYTF
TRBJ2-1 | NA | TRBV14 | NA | TGTGCCAGCAGCCAAGACGAGATGGGAAATGAGCAGTTCTTC | CASSQDEMGNEQFF
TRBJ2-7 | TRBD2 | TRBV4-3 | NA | TGCGCCAGCAGCCAAGATCAGCGGGGGAGCTCCTACGAGCAGTACTTC | CASSQDQRGSSYEQYF
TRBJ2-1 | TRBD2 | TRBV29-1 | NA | TGCAGCGTTGATTCCACTAGCGGGGGGAAGCAGTTCTTC | CSVDSTSGGKQFF
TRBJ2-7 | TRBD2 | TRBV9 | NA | TGTGCCAGCAGCGTAAGTGCGGGGGTTGACTACGAGCAGTACTTC | CASSVSAGVDYEQYF
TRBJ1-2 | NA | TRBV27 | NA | TGTGCCAGCAGTTTTTCCAGGGTCCATGGCTACACCTTC | CASSFSRVHGYTF
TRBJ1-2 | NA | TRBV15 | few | TGTGCCACCAGCAGAGATCAGGGACATATTAACTATGGCTACACCTTC | CATSRDQGHINYGYTF
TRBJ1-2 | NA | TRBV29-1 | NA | TGCAGCGTCGTTACCTCGAACTATGGCTACACCTTC | CSVVTSNYGYTF
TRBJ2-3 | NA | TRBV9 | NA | TGTGCCAGCAGCGTAGCGGGGAGGATTGCGGATACGCAGTATTTT | CASSVAGRIADTQYF
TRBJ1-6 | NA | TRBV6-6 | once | TGTGCCAGCAGTTACGGCCCCGATTCACCCCTCCACTTT | CASSYGPDSPLHF
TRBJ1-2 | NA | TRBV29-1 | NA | TGCAGCGTTGCTTCCCAAAACTATGGCTACACCTTC | CSVASQNYGYTF
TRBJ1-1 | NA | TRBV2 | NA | TGTGCCAGCAGGGAGAGACAGACTAACACTGAAGCTTTCTTT | CASRERQTNTEAFF
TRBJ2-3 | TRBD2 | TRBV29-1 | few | TGCAGCGTTGAACCTATTCTAGCGGGGGCCGATTCTAGCACAGATACGCAGTATTTT | CSVEPILAGADSSTDTQYF
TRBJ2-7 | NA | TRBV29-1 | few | TGCAGCGTCTTAGCCTACGAGCAGTACTTC | CSVLAYEQYF
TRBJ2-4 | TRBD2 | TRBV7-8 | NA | TGTGCCAGCAGCCCCCAAGAGGCGGGGGTGAACATTCAGTACTTC | CASSPQEAGVNIQYF
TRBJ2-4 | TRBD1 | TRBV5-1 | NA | TGCGCCAGCAGCCCGGAACAGGGGAGAGGAAACATTCAGTACTTC | CASSPEQGRGNIQYF
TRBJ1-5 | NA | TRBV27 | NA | TGTGCCAGCAGTTTATCGGACGATCAGCCCCAGCATTTT | CASSLSDDQPQHF
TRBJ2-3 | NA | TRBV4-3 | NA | TGCGCCAGCAGCCAAGATCGTAATGTAGATGGCACAGATACGCAGTATTTT | CASSQDRNVDGTDTQYF
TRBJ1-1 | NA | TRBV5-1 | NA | TGCGCCAGCAGGCCGGGGGACACTGAAGCTTTCTTT | CASRPGDTEAFF
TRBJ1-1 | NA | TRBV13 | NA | TGTGCCAGCAGCTTATTCAGGGATACTGAAGCTTTCTTT | CASSLFRDTEAFF
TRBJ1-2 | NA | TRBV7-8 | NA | TGTGCCAGCAGCTTAGCCATCCGGGACGGCTACACCTTC | CASSLAIRDGYTF
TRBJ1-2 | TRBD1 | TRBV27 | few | TGTGCCAGCAGTTTTGCCCCGACAGGGGGTAATGGCTACACCTTC | CASSFAPTGGNGYTF
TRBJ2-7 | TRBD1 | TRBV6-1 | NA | TGTGCCAGTAAGACAGGGGGCGAATTTCTCGAGCAGTACTTC | CASKTGGEFLEQYF
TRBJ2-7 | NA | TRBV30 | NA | TGTGCCTGGAGTGCAGACGGTTCCTACGAGCAGTACTTC | CAWSADGSYEQYF
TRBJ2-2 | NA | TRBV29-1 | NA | TGCAGCGCGTGGGAGGGGGCGAACACCGGGGAGCTGTTTTTT | CSAWEGANTGELFF
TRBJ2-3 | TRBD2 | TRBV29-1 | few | TGCAGCGTTATCTTAGCGGGGCCCACGGATACGCAGTATTTT | CSVILAGPTDTQYF
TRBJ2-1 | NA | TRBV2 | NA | TGTGCCGTCAAATACACCGGGACACGCTACAATGAGCAGTTCTTC | CAVKYTGTRYNEQFF
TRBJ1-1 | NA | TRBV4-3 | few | TGCGCCAGCAGCCAAGATTCGGTAAGGGGCCGGGGTGAAGCTTTCTTT | CASSQDSVRGRGEAFF
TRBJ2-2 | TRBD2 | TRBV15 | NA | TGTGCCACCAGGGATCCGGGCCTAGCGGGAATGAACACCGGGGAGCTGTTTTTT | CATRDPGLAGMNTGELFF
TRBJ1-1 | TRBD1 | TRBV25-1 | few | TGTGCCAGCAGTAAGGAGGACAGGACGGCTTTCTTT | CASSKEDRTAFF
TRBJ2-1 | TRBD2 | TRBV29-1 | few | TGCAGCGTAGAAGTAGCGGGGGGACAATACAATGAGCAGTTCTTC | CSVEVAGGQYNEQFF
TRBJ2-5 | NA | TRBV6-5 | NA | TGTGCCAGCAGTTACTCGGAGCAGGACCAAGAGACCCAGTACTTC | CASSYSEQDQETQYF
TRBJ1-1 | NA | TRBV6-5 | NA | TGTGCCAGCAGTTACTCGGGGGAACAAGCTTTCTTT | CASSYSGEQAFF
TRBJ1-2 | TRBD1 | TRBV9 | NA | TGTGCCAGCAGCCCGCACAGGGGGCTTGATGATGGCTACACCTTC | CASSPHRGLDDGYTF
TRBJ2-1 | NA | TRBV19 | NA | TGTGCCAGCGCCCCAGTGACCTACAATGAGCAGTTCTTC | CASAPVTYNEQFF
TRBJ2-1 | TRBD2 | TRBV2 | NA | TGTGCCAGCAGTGAACGGTTAGCGGGGGGGCCGCGGAATGAGCAGTTCTTC | CASSERLAGGPRNEQFF
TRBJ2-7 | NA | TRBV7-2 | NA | TGTGCCAGCAGCCCAACGGAGGACTACGAGCAGTACTTC | CASSPTEDYEQYF
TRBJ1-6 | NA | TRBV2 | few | TGTGCCAGCAGGCACGACAGCTCCTATAATTCACCCCTCCACTTT | CASRHDSSYNSPLHF
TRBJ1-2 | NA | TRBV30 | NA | TGTGCCTGGAATAAGGGCTATGGCTACACCTTC | CAWNKGYGYTF
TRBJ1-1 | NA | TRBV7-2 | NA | TGTGCCAGCAGCTTAGGTACAGGGAGTGAAGCTTTCTTT | CASSLGTGSEAFF
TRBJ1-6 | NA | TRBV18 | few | TGTGCCAGCTCACCGGGCAGGGGAAATAATTCACCCCTCCACTTT | CASSPGRGNNSPLHF
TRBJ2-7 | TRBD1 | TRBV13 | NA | TGTGCCAGCAGCCTCCGGGACAGGTCCACCTACGAGCAGTACTTC | CASSLRDRSTYEQYF
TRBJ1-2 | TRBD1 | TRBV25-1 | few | TGTGCCAGCATCGGCAGGGGGAGCTCCAGTGGCTACACCTTC | CASIGRGSSSGYTF
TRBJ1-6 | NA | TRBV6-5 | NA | TGTGCCAGCAGTTACGGGACGCCGGCGTATAATTCACCCCTCCACTTT | CASSYGTPAYNSPLHF
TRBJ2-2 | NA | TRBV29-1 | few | TGCAGCGTTGAAGCCCCCGCTTCGCGCGCCACCGGGGAGCTGTTTTTT | CSVEAPASRATGELFF
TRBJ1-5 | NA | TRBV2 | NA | TGTGCCAGCAGTGAAAGGGGGGAGCATCAGCCCCAGCATTTT | CASSERGEHQPQHF
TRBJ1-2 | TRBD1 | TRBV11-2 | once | TGTGCCAGCAGCTCGGGACAGAACTATGGCTACACCTTC | CASSSGQNYGYTF
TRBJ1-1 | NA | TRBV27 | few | TGTGCCAGCAGTCCACCGGGGCCGGGCGATGAAGCTTTCTTT | CASSPPGPGDEAFF
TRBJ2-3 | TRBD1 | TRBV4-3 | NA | TGCGCCAGCAGCCAAGATTGGGGAAGGGGGCGCACAGATACGCAGTATTTT | CASSQDWGRGRTDTQYF
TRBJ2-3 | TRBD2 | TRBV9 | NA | TGTGCCAGCAGCGAAGGACTAGCGGGGGGGCAGACAGATACGCAGTATTTT | CASSEGLAGGQTDTQYF